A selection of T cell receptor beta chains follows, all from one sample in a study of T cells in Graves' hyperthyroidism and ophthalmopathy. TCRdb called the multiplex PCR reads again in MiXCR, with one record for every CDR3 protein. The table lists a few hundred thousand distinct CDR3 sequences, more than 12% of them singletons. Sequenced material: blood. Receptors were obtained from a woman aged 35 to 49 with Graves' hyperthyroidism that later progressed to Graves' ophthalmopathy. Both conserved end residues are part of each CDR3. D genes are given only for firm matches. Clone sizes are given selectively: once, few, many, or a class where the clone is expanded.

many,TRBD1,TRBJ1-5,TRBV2,TGTGCCAGCAGTAAAACCGGGACAGGCAATCAGCCCCAGCATTTT,CASSKTGTGNQPQHF
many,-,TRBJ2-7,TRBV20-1,TGCAGTGCTAATTTGGGCGAGCAGTACTTC,CSANLGEQYF
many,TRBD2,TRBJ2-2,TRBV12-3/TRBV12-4,TGTGCCAGCAGCCAGTCAGCGGGAGGGGGCACCGGGGAGCTGTTTTTT,CASSQSAGGGTGELFF
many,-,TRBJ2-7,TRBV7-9,TGTGCCAGCAGAATAGGGGCCGAGCAGTACTTC,CASRIGAEQYF
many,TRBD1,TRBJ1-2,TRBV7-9,TGTGCCAGCAGCTCGGGACAGGGGTGGCCTGGCTACACCTTC,CASSSGQGWPGYTF
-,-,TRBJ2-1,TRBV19,TGTGCCAGTTCTAAGCAGGGACTTTCCTTTTACAATGAGCAGTTCTTC,CASSKQGLSFYNEQFF
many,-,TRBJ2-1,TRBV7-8,TGTGCCAGCAGCTTAGATGGGAATGAGCAGTTCTTC,CASSLDGNEQFF
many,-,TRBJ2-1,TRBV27,TGTGCCACCGGTTGGTCTCGCGACAATGAGCAGTTCTTC,CATGWSRDNEQFF
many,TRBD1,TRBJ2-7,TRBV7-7,TGTGCTAGCAGCCTAGCCGGGACAGGGGGAGAAGAGCAGTACTTC,CASSLAGTGGEEQYF
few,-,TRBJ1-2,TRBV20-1,TGCAGTGCTGGGAAGGGGAAGAGTGGCTACACCTTC,CSAGKGKSGYTF
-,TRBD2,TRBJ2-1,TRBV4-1,TGCGCCAACAGCCCGCGGACTAGTGGGAATGAGCAGTTCTTC,CANSPRTSGNEQFF
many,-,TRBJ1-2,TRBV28,TGTGCCAGCAGTCGGACCCGTGGGCGGGGGGATGGCTACACCTTC,CASSRTRGRGDGYTF
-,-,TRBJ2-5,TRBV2,TGTGCCAGCAGTCTCACCGGGACTCATCAAGAGACCCAGTACTTC,CASSLTGTHQETQYF
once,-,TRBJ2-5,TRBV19,TGTGCCAGTAGTCCGCGAGGGGCCGGGGAGACCCAGTACTTC,CASSPRGAGETQYF
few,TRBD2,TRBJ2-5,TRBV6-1,TGTGCCAGCAGTGTAATTAGCGGGGTCTGGGGTGAGACCCAGTACTTC,CASSVISGVWGETQYF
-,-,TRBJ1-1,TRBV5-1,TGCGCCAGCAGCTTGGGGGGATCGGGGAACATTGAAGCTTTCTTT,CASSLGGSGNIEAFF
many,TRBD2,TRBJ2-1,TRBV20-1,TGCAGTGCTAGGACTAGCGGGAGGGCCGCTTACAATGAGCAGTTCTTC,CSARTSGRAAYNEQFF
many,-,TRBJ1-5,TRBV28,TGTGCCAGCTCGGACAGATTTCAGCCCCAGCATTTT,CASSDRFQPQHF
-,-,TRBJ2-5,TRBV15,TGTGCCACCAGCAAGGGGGGCCTAGGGGGCCGAGAGACCCAGTACTTC,CATSKGGLGGRETQYF
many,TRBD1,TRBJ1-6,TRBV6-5,TGTGCCAGCAGTTACTTTCCGGGACAGTATAATTCACCCCTCCACTTT,CASSYFPGQYNSPLHF
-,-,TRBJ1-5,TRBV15,TGTGCCACCAGCAGAGACTGGGGTGGTCAGCCCCAGCATTTT,CATSRDWGGQPQHF
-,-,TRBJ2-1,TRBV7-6,TGTGCCAGCAGCTCCGCACGGTTTGTGGGAGTGATCAATGAGCAGTTCTTC,CASSSARFVGVINEQFF
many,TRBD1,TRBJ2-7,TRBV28,TGTGCCAGCAGTCATTTACCCGGGACAGACCCCTACGAGCAGTACTTC,CASSHLPGTDPYEQYF
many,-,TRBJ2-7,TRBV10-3,TGTGCCATCAGTGACAGGACACTAAGCTCCTACGAGCAGTACTTC,CAISDRTLSSYEQYF
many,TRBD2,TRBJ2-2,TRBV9,TGTGCCAGCGACAACCCTAGCGGGAGTCCTTCCGGGGAGCTGTTTTTT,CASDNPSGSPSGELFF
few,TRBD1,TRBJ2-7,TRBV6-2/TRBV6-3,TGTGCCAGCAGACCGGGACAGGGGGAGCACGAGCAGTACTTC,CASRPGQGEHEQYF
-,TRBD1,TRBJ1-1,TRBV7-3,TGTGCCAGCAGCTTATGGACAGGGGCGTCTGAAGCTTTCTTT,CASSLWTGASEAFF
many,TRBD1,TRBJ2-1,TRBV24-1,TGTGCCACCAGTGCCCTGACAGGGGCTACTTACAATGAGCAGTTCTTC,CATSALTGATYNEQFF
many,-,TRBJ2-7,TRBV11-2,TGTGCCAGCACCGCCGGGATGCGGGAAAACTACGAGCAGTACTTC,CASTAGMRENYEQYF
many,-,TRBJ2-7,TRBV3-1,TGTGCCAGCAGCCAAGAAAGAGGGAACAGGGAGCAGTACTTC,CASSQERGNREQYF
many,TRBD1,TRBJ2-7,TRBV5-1,TGCGCCAGCAGCCTGGGTGGGACAGATTACGAGCAGTACTTC,CASSLGGTDYEQYF
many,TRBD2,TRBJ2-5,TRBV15,TGTGCCACCAGCAGAGGTTCAACTAGCGGGAAGGGTCTCCAAGAGACCCAGTACTTC,CATSRGSTSGKGLQETQYF
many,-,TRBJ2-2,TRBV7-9,TGTGCCAGCAGCCCCCCGGCCAGGGCGAACACCGGGGAGCTGTTTTTT,CASSPPARANTGELFF
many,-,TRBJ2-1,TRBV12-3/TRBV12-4,TGTGCCAGCAGTCAAACTAGCCCCCCTGAGCAGTTCTTC,CASSQTSPPEQFF
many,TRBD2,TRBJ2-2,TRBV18,TGTGCCAGCTCACCACCTGAAACGGGAGGGCCGATCGGGGAGCTGTTTTTT,CASSPPETGGPIGELFF
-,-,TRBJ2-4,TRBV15,TGTGCCACCAGCAGAGATATTGGGGGGGCCCGAGACATTCAGTACTTC,CATSRDIGGARDIQYF
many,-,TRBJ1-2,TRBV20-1,TGCAGTGCTAGAGGCCAGGCGTATGGCTATGGCTACACCTTC,CSARGQAYGYGYTF
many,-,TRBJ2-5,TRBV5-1,TGCGCCAGCAGACTGGCTACAGCCCAAGAGACCCAGTACTTC,CASRLATAQETQYF
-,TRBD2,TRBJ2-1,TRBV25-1,TGTGCCAGCGGACTAGCGGGAGGGCCCGGCTCCTACAATGAGCAGTTCTTC,CASGLAGGPGSYNEQFF
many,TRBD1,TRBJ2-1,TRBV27,TGTGCCAGCAGGGACAGGGCTTACAATGAGCAGTTCTTC,CASRDRAYNEQFF
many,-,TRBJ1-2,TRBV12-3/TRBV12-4,TGTGCCAGCAGTTTAGTCGTGGGATCGGCCTATGGCTACACCTTC,CASSLVVGSAYGYTF
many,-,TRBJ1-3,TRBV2,TGTGCCAGCAGTGAGGGACGGTCCTACGGCAACACCATATATTTT,CASSEGRSYGNTIYF
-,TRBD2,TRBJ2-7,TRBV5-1,TGCGCCAGCAGCTTGTTAACTAGCGGGAGCTCCTACGAGCAGTACTTC,CASSLLTSGSSYEQYF
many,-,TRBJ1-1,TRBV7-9,TGTGCCAGCACCCGAGGGGAGGAAGCTTTCTTT,CASTRGEEAFF